This TCR beta chain was retrieved from a study of shared clonotypes between healthy human individuals. TCRdb keeps only in-frame clones here, not all; method: immunoSEQ multiplex PCR. This sample yields about half a million clones, of which around 80% are seen a single time; about 12% belongs to the top ten. The germline CDR1 and CDR2 sequences are SQVTM and ANQGSEA. This CDR3 is built from 13 residues. V lost 7 bases and J lost 6; bases outside the gene matches: 6. The source of this sequence is a woman in her thirties or forties in good health. Some clones in this sample may be carry-over from other donors' samples. The chain has TRBV29-1 and TRBJ2-2; 9 bases fit TRBD1. Sequenced material: PBMCs. The CDR3 sequence: CSARDRVAGELFF. The CDR3 nucleotides are TGCAGCGCCAGGGACAGGGTGGCCGGGGAGCTGTTTTTT.